This TCR beta chain was identified during a study of human T cells and chemical hapten exposure. The time point: pre-sensitization, week 0. Treatment here: therapeutic diphenylcyclopropenone sensitization with weekly scalp DPC. At patch-test visits, sampling came before the patch test. For this clonotype: The target antigen is unknown.

From the RACE reads, TCRdb called clonotypes with MiXCR, one entry per CDR3 protein. Of around 260,000 distinct CDR3 sequences detected, 7.5% to 9% appear once; the ten largest clones hold around 2.5%. Whole-study results and caveats: There were significantly more large CDR3 similarity clusters among expanded TCRs than among controls. After DPC sensitization, TCRs above 1 in 1000 frequency showed no change.

This clonotype originated in a woman in her thirties or forties with alopecia areata. Some clones in this sample may be carry-over from other donors' samples. The input for sequencing was whole blood, taken in connection with sensitization to the hapten diphenylcyclopropenone (DPC).

CDR3 region: CSATSSTAGSYEQYF. The CDR3 DNA is TGCAGTGCCACATCAAGCACCGCGGGGTCCTACGAGCAGTACTTC. V is TRBV20-1 and J is TRBJ2-7; TRBD2 might be the D (6 bases). The CDR3 length is 15 residues. The V end was cut by 6 bases, the J end by 1 base, with 19 bases between. In germline, CDR1 is DFQATT, CDR2 SNEGSKA (reference sequence).